These 14 T cell receptor beta chains originate from one sample sequenced in a study of human T cells and chemical hapten exposure. Stated time point: patch test 1, 2 weeks after DPC sensitization. Specified treatment: therapeutic diphenylcyclopropenone sensitization with weekly scalp DPC. In TCRdb, the RACE reads were re-called with MiXCR into one record per CDR3 protein. The table lists tens of thousands of distinct CDR3 sequences, roughly a tenth of them singletons. The source was whole blood, collected in connection with sensitization to the hapten diphenylcyclopropenone (DPC). All receptors derive from a woman aged 45-59 years with alopecia areata. Some clones in this sample may be carry-over from other donors' samples.

This clonotype was found many times. The chain joins TRBV7-3 to TRBJ2-1; 12 bases map to TRBD2. The CDR3 is 15 residues long. Germline CDR1 is SGHTA and CDR2 is FQGTGA. Losses at the gene ends were 6 bases for V and 9 bases for J; bases not matched to a gene: 9. The CDR3 DNA reads as TGTGCCAGCAGTCAAGGGGGGACTAGCGGGTCTGAGCAGTTCTTC. Translating it yields CASSQGGTSGSEQFF.

The sample holds many counts of this clonotype. The chain recombines TRBV12-3 or TRBV12-4 with TRBJ2-5; D may be TRBD1 (5 bases). CDR3 length: 14 amino acids. V was cut by 0 bases and J by 2 bases, with 7 bases left in between. CDR3 DNA: TGTGCCAGCAGTTTAGCGGCAGGGCAAGAGACCCAGTACTTC. Its protein product is CASSLAAGQETQYF.

This clonotype was detected a few times. DNA of the CDR3: TGTGCCAGCAGCTCTGCGGTCGCTAGCGGCTCCTACGAGCAGTACTTC. Amino acid sequence: CASSSAVASGSYEQYF. This sequence joins TRBV5-4 and TRBJ2-7; 7 bases fit TRBD2. The J segment lost 0 bases and the V segment lost 3 bases, leaving 9 bases of the junction unmatched. The germline gives CDR1 SGHNT, CDR2 YYREEE (reference sequence). The CDR3 runs to 16 residues.

This clonotype was picked up many times. The V call is TRBV7-9, the J call TRBJ1-2; D not resolved. The germline V gene encodes CDR1 SEHNR and CDR2 FQNEAQ (reference sequence). Trimming removed 5 bases at V and 6 bases at J, with 16 bases between. The CDR3 runs to 14 residues. The CDR3 coding sequence is TGTGCCAGCAGCCCCACCCTCGCCGTCGATGGCTACACCTTC. It translates to CASSPTLAVDGYTF.

This clonotype was seen at least ten times. The rearrangement uses TRBV6-2 or TRBV6-3 and TRBJ1-1; TRBD1 matches 8 bases. Trimming cost V 5 bases and J 8 bases; bases outside gene matches: 25. The CDR3 runs 19 residues. The V gene's germline CDR1 is MNHEY and CDR2 SVGEGT. The CDR3 bases are TGTGCCAGCAGTCCGATACTCAAATTTGACCCGGGACAGGTGACGGAAGCTTTCTTT. It specifies CASSPILKFDPGQVTEAFF.

There are many counts of this clonotype. This chain links TRBV7-2 with TRBJ1-1, with 7 bases aligning to TRBD1. Trimming at V came to 11 bases and at J to 1 base, leaving 10 bases not matched to a gene. Germline assignment: CDR1 SGHTA and CDR2 FQGNSA. This CDR3 has 14 amino acids. Here the CDR3 DNA reads TGTGCCGGCCTACCCGGACAGGAGAACACTGAAGCTTTCTTT. Translating gives CAGLPGQENTEAFF. The whole variable domain, filled in from reference TRBV7-2 and TRBJ1-1, reads GAGVSQSPSNKVTEKGKDVELRCDPISGHTALYWYRQSLGQGLEFLIYFQGNSAPDKSGLPSDRFSAERTGGSVSTLTIQRTQQEDSAVYLCAGLPGQENTEAFFGQGTRLTVV.

This clonotype was observed a few times. The chain uses TRBV10-3 and TRBJ2-7; 8 nucleotides agree with TRBD1. This CDR3 region has 14 residues. The junction had 7 bases not matched to a gene; V was cut back by 6 bases and J by 3 bases. CDR1 and CDR2 (germline): ENHRY, SYGVKD. CDR3 protein: CAIRPDRAGYEQYF. The CDR3 DNA reads as TGTGCCATCAGACCGGACAGGGCAGGCTACGAGCAGTACTTC.

This clonotype was detected many times. This chain connects TRBV6-2 or TRBV6-3 to TRBJ2-1, with D tentatively TRBD1 (5 bases). V lost 0 bases, J lost 9 bases, and 6 bases lay in between. Per the germline V gene, CDR1 is MNHEY and CDR2 is SVGEGT. This CDR3 has 12 amino acids. The CDR3 coding sequence is TGTGCCAGCAGTTACTCAAGGGGTGAGCAGTTCTTC. As protein: CASSYSRGEQFF.

This clonotype came up a few times. This chain links TRBV20-1 with TRBJ1-4; tentatively, D is TRBD1 (5 bases). Germline V lookup: CDR1 DFQATT, CDR2 SNEGSKA (reference sequence). Trimming removed 5 bases from V and 8 bases from J, with 9 bases in between. There are 11 residues in the CDR3. This CDR3 is CSAGDREKLFF. In DNA form, the CDR3 reads TGCAGTGCTGGGGACCGAGAAAAACTGTTTTTT.

The V gene is TRBV20-1, the J gene TRBJ2-7; no firm D call. The V gene lost 3 bases and the J gene lost 4 bases, with 7 bases spanning the gap. The CDR3 totals 11 residues. Germline V CDR1 and CDR2: DFQATT, SNEGSKA (reference sequence). The DNA for the CDR3 is TGCAGTGCTAGTTCCCTATACGAGCAGTACTTC. Translation: CSASSLYEQYF.

Many counts were recorded for this clonotype. This chain connects TRBV29-1 to TRBJ1-4; D is undetermined. The CDR3 loop spans 14 amino acids. Germline V gene lookup returns CDR1 SQVTM and CDR2 ANQGSEA. V lost 4 bases and J lost 0, with 9 bases in between. The DNA for the CDR3 is TGCAGCGTTGGGTGGGGTACAACTAATGAAAAACTGTTTTTT. It codes for CSVGWGTTNEKLFF.

The chain links TRBV7-8 to TRBJ1-5, with D hard to call. Germline V gene lookup returns CDR1 SGHVS and CDR2 FQNEAQ. This CDR3 spans 15 amino acids. V was pared by 5 bases and J by 1 base, with 12 bases between. The CDR3 DNA is TGTGCCAGCAGCCTGACCCGACTGAGCAATCAGCCCCAGCATTTT. This gives the protein CASSLTRLSNQPQHF.

This clonotype was recorded many times. The chain joins TRBV6-1 to TRBJ2-7, with 7 bases fitting TRBD1. CDR1 is MNHNS and CDR2 is SASEGT in the germline V gene. This CDR3 contains 15 residues. After removal of 6 bases from V and 4 bases from J, the junction contained 12 bases not matched to a gene. Here the CDR3 DNA reads TGTGCCAGCAGCCCCCCCCCCAGGGGGAATTACGAGCAGTACTTC. It codes for CASSPPPRGNYEQYF.

This clonotype appeared a few times. The V and J genes are TRBV4-2 and TRBJ2-4; either TRBD1 or TRBD2 may supply D (5 bases each). The ends were cut back, 3 bases at V and 4 bases at J, with 7 bases in the middle. Looked up from germline, CDR1 is LGHNA and CDR2 is YNFKEQ. The CDR3 runs 13 residues. CDR3 residues: CASSHREKNIQYF. CDR3 DNA sequence: TGTGCCAGCAGCCACAGGGAGAAAAACATTCAGTACTTC.